This TCR beta chain came from a study of B cell selection in AIRE deficiency. Regarding this clone: Antigen specificity is unknown.

Germline lookup yields CDR1 SGHRS and CDR2 YFSETQ. The CDR3 runs to 17 residues. V shed 0 bases, J shed 6 bases, and the junction held 14 bases outside the gene matches. Authors' analysis steps: Conventional T cell pools: some 100,000 distinct patient, just over 1.3x10^5 donor TCRbeta sequences. Here immunoSEQ multiplex PCR was the method, and the copy in TCRdb shows in-frame clones only, minus some. That table is the source of V, J and clone size, and D and trimming were worked out from the DNA. The table records fewer than 30,000 clones, 95% to 96% of them present only once. The study's findings and limits: Healthy donors alone shared approximately 30% of thousands of Treg sequences; patients alone approximately 9.1%.

The sorted conventional CD4 T cells were gated as CD4+CD127+. The chain has TRBV5-1 and TRBJ2-7; 8 nucleotides agree with TRBD2. Sequencing was carried out using CD4+CD127+ conventional T cells sorted from PBMCs. The source is a human donor in good health. CDR3 in DNA: TGCGCCAGCAGCTTGGACCCTCCGGGACTAGATTCATCCGAGCAGTACTTC. Amino acid sequence: CASSLDPPGLDSSEQYF.